A selection of T cell receptor beta chains follows, all from one sample in a study of blood T cell repertoires in COVID-19. The method was immunoSEQ multiplex PCR; TCRdb's version includes in-frame clones alone and lacks a portion of them. The sample includes under 150,000 clones, around 89% of them seen just once. Sequencing used peripheral blood. These receptors were taken from a man aged 50 to 59 with active or convalescent COVID-19. Both conserved end residues are part of each CDR3. A D gene is named only where the DNA matches it firmly. The size field is filled for only some rows; it gives once, few, many or a size class.

clone_size j_call v_call cdr3_length d_call cdr3_aa cdr3_nt
- TRBJ2-1 TRBV7-2 16 TRBD2 CASRVGGTESYNEQFF TGTGCCAGCAGGGTGGGGGGGACTGAATCCTACAATGAGCAGTTCTTC
- TRBJ2-3 TRBV9 16 TRBD2 CASSPPGGAWADTQYF TGTGCCAGCAGCCCCCCCGGGGGGGCCTGGGCAGATACGCAGTATTTT
- TRBJ2-1 TRBV24-1 13 - CATSALNGNEQFF TGTGCCACCAGTGCGCTAAATGGCAATGAGCAGTTCTTC
- TRBJ2-1 TRBV2 16 TRBD1 CASTIQGANSYNEQFF TGTGCCAGCACCATACAGGGGGCTAATTCCTACAATGAGCAGTTCTTC
- TRBJ1-6 TRBV5-1 15 TRBD1 CASSPGQGRHSPLHF TGCGCCAGCAGCCCTGGACAGGGTAGGCATTCACCCCTCCACTTT
- TRBJ1-3 TRBV19 19 - CASSIARAGSSLRGNTIYF TGTGCCAGTAGTATAGCACGCGCAGGGTCCTCGCTACGTGGAAACACCATATATTTT
once TRBJ2-7 TRBV29-1 12 - CSVGTASYEQYF TGCAGCGTTGGGACAGCGAGCTACGAGCAGTACTTC
- TRBJ2-1 TRBV28 16 TRBD2 CASRSRAGGPYNEQFF TGTGCCAGCAGGAGTCGTGCGGGAGGCCCGTACAATGAGCAGTTCTTC
- TRBJ2-1 TRBV28 14 - CASSGSQPYNEQFF TGTGCCAGCAGCGGGAGTCAACCATACAATGAGCAGTTCTTC
- TRBJ2-2 TRBV9 16 - CASSAWGTYDTGELFF TGTGCCAGCAGCGCTTGGGGGACTTACGACACCGGGGAGCTGTTTTTT
- TRBJ2-1 TRBV9 16 - CASSALGGLSYNEQFF TGTGCCAGCAGCGCCCTAGGAGGACTCTCCTACAATGAGCAGTTCTTC
- TRBJ2-7 TRBV20-1 11 - CSAPLSYEQYF TGCAGTGCCCCATTGTCCTACGAGCAGTACTTC
- TRBJ1-2 TRBV4-1 14 - CASSQDVQGYGYTF TGCGCCAGCAGCCAAGATGTACAGGGCTATGGCTACACCTTC
many TRBJ1-2 TRBV5-4 14 TRBD1 CASTLDRDNYGYTF TGTGCCAGCACCCTGGACAGGGATAACTATGGCTACACCTTC
- TRBJ2-7 TRBV27 14 - CASSLGQGSYEQYF TGTGCCAGCAGTTTAGGGCAGGGTTCCTACGAGCAGTACTTC
- TRBJ1-1 TRBV29-1 10 - CSGGIEEAFF TGCAGCGGCGGGATAGAGGAAGCTTTCTTT
- TRBJ1-5 TRBV21-1 17 - CASSSRGQGVYYQPQHF TGTGCCAGCAGCTCAAGGGGACAGGGGGTCTACTATCAGCCCCAGCATTTT
- TRBJ2-3 TRBV7-9 15 TRBD1 CASSPQQGWSDTQYF TGTGCCAGCAGCCCCCAACAGGGGTGGTCAGATACGCAGTATTTT
- TRBJ2-5 TRBV25-1 13 - CASTIAGAETQYF TGTGCCAGCACCATAGCTGGGGCCGAGACCCAGTACTTC
- TRBJ2-3 TRBV10-2 15 TRBD2 CASSDSGGGADTQYF TGCGCCAGCAGTGATAGCGGGGGGGGCGCAGATACGCAGTATTTT
- TRBJ2-3 TRBV27 15 TRBD2 CASSLAGAYTDTQYF TGTGCCAGCAGTTTAGCGGGAGCCTACACAGATACGCAGTATTTT
once TRBJ1-1 TRBV5-4 13 - CASSPPTGTEAFF TGTGCCAGCAGCCCCCCGACAGGTACTGAAGCTTTCTTT
once TRBJ2-5 TRBV1 15 - CTSSQVGQGKETQYF TGCACCAGCAGCCAAGTCGGCCAGGGTAAAGAGACCCAGTACTTC
- TRBJ2-2 TRBV2 15 TRBD1 CASREQGAIAGELFF TGTGCCAGCAGAGAACAGGGGGCAATAGCCGGGGAGCTGTTTTTT
- TRBJ2-7 TRBV7-9 13 TRBD1 CASSLDRADEQYF TGTGCCAGCAGTCTGGACAGGGCTGACGAGCAGTACTTC
- TRBJ1-4 TRBV10-1 13 - CASSEQGREKLFF TGCGCCAGCAGTGAGCAGGGGCGGGAAAAACTGTTTTTT
- TRBJ1-4 TRBV19 15 TRBD1 CASSPTGAANEKLFF TGTGCCAGTAGTCCCACAGGGGCGGCTAATGAAAAACTGTTTTTT
- TRBJ1-4 TRBV5-1 14 - CASSLGAFGEKLFF TGCGCCAGCAGCTTGGGGGCCTTTGGTGAAAAACTGTTTTTT
- TRBJ2-7 TRBV19 16 TRBD2 CASSMGTSWMGYEQYF TGTGCCAGTAGTATGGGGACTAGCTGGATGGGATACGAGCAGTACTTC
- TRBJ2-2 TRBV10-3 14 - CAISEFGSTGELFF TGTGCCATCAGTGAGTTTGGGAGCACCGGGGAGCTGTTTTTT
- TRBJ2-7 TRBV5-1 15 TRBD2 CASSRRGTFVHEQYF TGCGCCAGCAGCCGGCGGGGGACCTTCGTCCACGAGCAGTACTTC
- TRBJ1-3 TRBV3-1/TRBV3-2 14 TRBD1 CASSRLGQGDTIYF TGTGCCAGCAGCCGCCTTGGACAGGGGGACACCATATATTTT
- TRBJ1-4 TRBV6-1 15 - CASSEVAGAGEKLFF TGTGCCAGCAGTGAAGTTGCAGGGGCTGGGGAAAAACTGTTTTTT
- TRBJ1-1 TRBV12-3/TRBV12-4 13 - CASSVTGIAEAFF TGTGCCAGCAGCGTCACAGGGATCGCTGAAGCTTTCTTT
- TRBJ2-5 TRBV7-8 14 - CASSLVIGGETQYF TGTGCCAGCAGCTTAGTAATTGGGGGGGAGACCCAGTACTTC
- TRBJ1-4 TRBV15 15 TRBD1 CATSRGGQGIKKLFF TGTGCCACCAGCAGGGGGGGACAGGGTATAAAAAAACTGTTTTTT
- TRBJ2-1 TRBV27 19 TRBD2 CASSSPTSELAGIYNEQFF TGTGCCAGCAGTTCCCCTACTTCTGAACTAGCGGGGATCTACAATGAGCAGTTCTTC
- TRBJ2-1 TRBV19 16 TRBD2 CASSPPSGSAYNEQFF TGTGCCAGTAGTCCCCCCAGCGGGAGCGCCTACAATGAGCAGTTCTTC
- TRBJ2-3 TRBV7-2 17 TRBD1 CASSSPWGQGSMDTQYF TGTGCCAGCAGCTCCCCCTGGGGACAGGGGTCAATGGATACGCAGTATTTT
- TRBJ2-7 TRBV28 14 - CASSDHRTVYEQYF TGTGCCAGCAGTGACCACCGGACAGTCTACGAGCAGTACTTC
- TRBJ1-3 TRBV29-1 13 - CSVEQANGNTIYF TGCAGCGTTGAACAGGCAAATGGAAACACCATATATTTT
- TRBJ1-1 TRBV6-5 12 - CASSYSGVEAFF TGTGCCAGCAGTTACTCCGGAGTTGAAGCTTTCTTT